This record concerns one T cell receptor (beta chain) sequence. The data are from a study of Ad26.COV2.S vaccination and SARS-CoV-2 variants. Germline V lookup: CDR1 MGHRA, CDR2 YSYEKL. Trimming removed 4 bases from V and 4 bases from J, with 6 bases in between. CDR3 length: 12 residues. Treatment indicated: about 20 received Ad26.COV2.S at low or high dose, single or two shots; 5 received placebo; per-sample allocation not given. Samples were taken on day 63 after the first vaccine or placebo injection. Produced via immunoSEQ multiplex PCR; TCRdb's table is partial and in-frame only. The data show a few hundred thousand clones, with more than 75% seen just once and roughly 3.6% held by the top ten.

The sequencing used peripheral blood, collected in a trial of Ad26.COV2.S vaccine versus placebo. The V call is TRBV4-1, the J call TRBJ2-3; D may correspond to TRBD1 or TRBD2 (5 bases each). This TCR came from a person between 18 and 60 years old who received the Ad26.COV2.S COVID-19 vaccine or a placebo. The DNA of the CDR3 is TGCGCCAGCAGCCGAGGGGCAGATACGCAGTATTTT. Residues: CASSRGADTQYF.